This T cell receptor beta chain was identified in a study of blood T cell repertoires in COVID-19. The participants were between roughly 18 and 100 years old and came from 24 US areas. Up to 2 weeks before entering the study, exposed participants had met a COVID-19 case. Repertoires were generated with immunoSEQ multiplex PCR, while TCRdb's copy carries only in-frame clones and drops some. The sample has about 200,000 clones; roughly 90% are singletons. The J segment lost 4 bases and the V segment lost 4 bases, leaving 4 bases of the junction unmatched. Per germline, CDR1 SGDLS and CDR2 YYNGEE. CDR3 length equals 15 residues.

The material sequenced was PBMCs or T cells enriched from blood (not recorded which). V is TRBV9 and J is TRBJ2-5; 13 nucleotides line up with TRBD2. The receptor comes from a woman between 25 and 40 years old who had been exposed to COVID-19. DNA for the CDR3: TGTGCCAGCAGCACCGGGACTAGCGGGGTAGAGACCCAGTACTTC. As protein: CASSTGTSGVETQYF.